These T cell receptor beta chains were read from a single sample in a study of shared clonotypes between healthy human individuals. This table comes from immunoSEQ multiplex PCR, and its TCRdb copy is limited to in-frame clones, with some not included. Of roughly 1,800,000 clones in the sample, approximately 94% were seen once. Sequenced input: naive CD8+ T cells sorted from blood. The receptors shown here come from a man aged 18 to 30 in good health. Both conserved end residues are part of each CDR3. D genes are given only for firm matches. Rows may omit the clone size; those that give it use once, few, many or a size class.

CDR3aa: CASTQERARYNEQFF; CDR3nt: TGTGCCAGCACACAGGAGAGGGCGCGCTACAATGAGCAGTTCTTC; d_gene: NA; abundance: NA; j_gene: TRBJ2-1; v_gene: TRBV9
CDR3aa: CASSYYTGFREQYF; CDR3nt: TGTGCCAGCAGTTACTACACAGGGTTCCGCGAGCAGTACTTC; d_gene: NA; abundance: NA; j_gene: TRBJ2-7; v_gene: TRBV6-5
CDR3aa: CASSLDGTGGRYSNQPQHF; CDR3nt: TGTGCCAGCAGCTTAGATGGGACAGGGGGCCGCTATAGCAATCAGCCCCAGCATTTT; d_gene: TRBD1; abundance: NA; j_gene: TRBJ1-5; v_gene: TRBV11-3
CDR3aa: CASTSGETQYF; CDR3nt: TGTGCCAGCACCTCCGGCGAGACCCAGTACTTC; d_gene: NA; abundance: NA; j_gene: TRBJ2-5; v_gene: TRBV28
CDR3aa: CASSFGTGGLQYF; CDR3nt: TGTGCCAGCAGCTTCGGGACAGGGGGACTTCAGTACTTC; d_gene: TRBD1; abundance: NA; j_gene: TRBJ2-4; v_gene: TRBV5-6
CDR3aa: CASRVQGQGLETQYF; CDR3nt: TGTGCCAGCAGGGTGCAGGGACAGGGGTTGGAGACCCAGTACTTC; d_gene: TRBD1; abundance: NA; j_gene: TRBJ2-5; v_gene: TRBV2
CDR3aa: CASLTVLYGYTF; CDR3nt: TGTGCCAGCTTGACAGTCCTCTATGGCTACACCTTC; d_gene: NA; abundance: few; j_gene: TRBJ1-2; v_gene: TRBV2
CDR3aa: CASSMSPGGPHEQFF; CDR3nt: TGTGCCAGTAGTATGAGTCCGGGAGGGCCGCATGAGCAGTTCTTC; d_gene: TRBD2; abundance: NA; j_gene: TRBJ2-1; v_gene: TRBV19
CDR3aa: CSVEDSVSYEQYF; CDR3nt: TGCAGCGTTGAGGATAGTGTATCCTACGAGCAGTACTTC; d_gene: NA; abundance: NA; j_gene: TRBJ2-7; v_gene: TRBV29-1
CDR3aa: CASSPNGGELFF; CDR3nt: TGTGCCAGCAGTCCGAATGGAGGGGAGCTGTTTTTT; d_gene: NA; abundance: NA; j_gene: TRBJ2-2; v_gene: TRBV9
CDR3aa: CASRARSGTGIYNEQFF; CDR3nt: TGCGCCAGCAGAGCCCGATCCGGGACAGGGATATACAATGAGCAGTTCTTC; d_gene: TRBD1; abundance: NA; j_gene: TRBJ2-1; v_gene: TRBV10-2
CDR3aa: CSVERGGYEQYF; CDR3nt: TGCAGCGTTGAACGGGGTGGATACGAGCAGTACTTC; d_gene: NA; abundance: NA; j_gene: TRBJ2-7; v_gene: TRBV29-1
CDR3aa: CASSVGGAGNTIYF; CDR3nt: TGTGCCAGCAGCGTAGGTGGGGCTGGAAACACCATATATTTT; d_gene: NA; abundance: NA; j_gene: TRBJ1-3; v_gene: TRBV9
CDR3aa: CAWERTGALNEQFF; CDR3nt: TGTGCCTGGGAGAGGACAGGTGCCCTCAATGAGCAGTTCTTC; d_gene: TRBD1; abundance: NA; j_gene: TRBJ2-1; v_gene: TRBV30
CDR3aa: CASRSKPGEPNTEAFF; CDR3nt: TGTGCCAGCAGATCAAAACCAGGGGAACCGAACACTGAAGCTTTCTTT; d_gene: NA; abundance: NA; j_gene: TRBJ1-1; v_gene: TRBV5-6
CDR3aa: CAWSPMATGELFF; CDR3nt: TGTGCCTGGAGTCCAATGGCCACCGGGGAGCTGTTTTTT; d_gene: NA; abundance: NA; j_gene: TRBJ2-2; v_gene: TRBV30
CDR3aa: CASSWETGGFTNTGELFF; CDR3nt: TGTGCCAGCAGCTGGGAGACAGGGGGATTCACGAACACCGGGGAGCTGTTTTTT; d_gene: TRBD1; abundance: NA; j_gene: TRBJ2-2; v_gene: TRBV7-8
CDR3aa: CASCFAGGTDTQYF; CDR3nt: TGTGCCAGCTGTTTTGCGGGGGGCACAGATACGCAGTATTTT; d_gene: TRBD2; abundance: NA; j_gene: TRBJ2-3; v_gene: TRBV6-5
CDR3aa: CASSEDSLLEQFF; CDR3nt: TGCGCCAGCAGTGAGGACAGCTTGCTGGAGCAGTTCTTC; d_gene: NA; abundance: NA; j_gene: TRBJ2-1; v_gene: TRBV10-1
CDR3aa: CASSLGSGGYEQYF; CDR3nt: TGCGCCAGCAGCTTGGGTAGCGGGGGCTACGAGCAGTACTTC; d_gene: TRBD2; abundance: NA; j_gene: TRBJ2-7; v_gene: TRBV5-1
CDR3aa: CASSFDGYNEQFF; CDR3nt: TGTGCCAGCAGTTTCGACGGATACAATGAGCAGTTCTTC; d_gene: NA; abundance: NA; j_gene: TRBJ2-1; v_gene: TRBV6-5
CDR3aa: CASSKWEGTSTDTQYF; CDR3nt: TGCGCCAGTTCTAAGTGGGAGGGAACTAGCACAGATACGCAGTATTTT; d_gene: TRBD2; abundance: NA; j_gene: TRBJ2-3; v_gene: TRBV4-1
CDR3aa: CASSYTGGGLGYTF; CDR3nt: TGTGCCAGCAGCTATACAGGGGGAGGGTTAGGCTACACCTTC; d_gene: TRBD1; abundance: NA; j_gene: TRBJ1-2; v_gene: TRBV5-4
CDR3aa: CASMWGDENTEAFF; CDR3nt: TGTGCCAGCATGTGGGGCGACGAGAACACTGAAGCTTTCTTT; d_gene: NA; abundance: NA; j_gene: TRBJ1-1; v_gene: TRBV2
CDR3aa: CASSQLDRARSTGELFF; CDR3nt: TGCGCCAGCAGCCAACTAGACAGGGCACGTTCCACCGGGGAGCTGTTTTTT; d_gene: TRBD1; abundance: NA; j_gene: TRBJ2-2; v_gene: TRBV4-1
CDR3aa: CASRGGTSGMGTYEQYF; CDR3nt: TGTGCCAGCAGAGGGGGGACTAGCGGGATGGGAACCTACGAGCAGTACTTC; d_gene: TRBD2; abundance: NA; j_gene: TRBJ2-7; v_gene: TRBV27
CDR3aa: CASSLTGEGEQYF; CDR3nt: TGTGCCAGCAGCCTGACAGGGGAGGGCGAGCAGTACTTC; d_gene: NA; abundance: NA; j_gene: TRBJ2-7; v_gene: TRBV7-6
CDR3aa: CASSLVRDRGQQETQYF; CDR3nt: TGTGCCAGCAGCTTAGTTCGGGACAGGGGGCAGCAAGAGACCCAGTACTTC; d_gene: TRBD1; abundance: NA; j_gene: TRBJ2-5; v_gene: TRBV7-6
CDR3aa: CSVEERGHEQYF; CDR3nt: TGCAGCGTTGAGGAACGGGGACACGAGCAGTACTTC; d_gene: NA; abundance: NA; j_gene: TRBJ2-7; v_gene: TRBV29-1
CDR3aa: CASSKDRAGPGELFF; CDR3nt: TGTGCCAGCAGCAAAGATCGGGCAGGGCCCGGGGAGCTGTTTTTT; d_gene: NA; abundance: NA; j_gene: TRBJ2-2; v_gene: TRBV21-1
CDR3aa: CASTKQGGHNEQFF; CDR3nt: TGTGCCAGCACCAAGCAGGGAGGCCACAATGAGCAGTTCTTC; d_gene: NA; abundance: NA; j_gene: TRBJ2-1; v_gene: TRBV9
CDR3aa: CSVDVRDSYEQYF; CDR3nt: TGCAGCGTTGACGTAAGGGACAGCTACGAGCAGTACTTC; d_gene: TRBD1; abundance: NA; j_gene: TRBJ2-7; v_gene: TRBV29-1
CDR3aa: CASSPNGYEQYF; CDR3nt: TGTGCCAGCAGCCCCAATGGCTACGAGCAGTACTTC; d_gene: NA; abundance: NA; j_gene: TRBJ2-7; v_gene: TRBV7-9
CDR3aa: CASSEEPEPVRGKLFF; CDR3nt: TGTGCCAGCAGTGAAGAACCAGAGCCAGTCCGGGGGAAACTGTTTTTT; d_gene: NA; abundance: once; j_gene: TRBJ1-4; v_gene: TRBV6-1
CDR3aa: CASSEARLDGARGEAFF; CDR3nt: TGTGCCAGCAGTGAAGCGAGATTAGACGGCGCTAGGGGAGAAGCTTTCTTT; d_gene: NA; abundance: NA; j_gene: TRBJ1-1; v_gene: TRBV6-1
CDR3aa: CASSSLTVLANYGYTF; CDR3nt: TGTGCCAGCAGTTCTCTGACAGTTCTAGCTAACTATGGCTACACCTTC; d_gene: NA; abundance: NA; j_gene: TRBJ1-2; v_gene: TRBV6-6
CDR3aa: CASSSDRGPYEQYF; CDR3nt: TGTGCCAGCAGCTCAGACAGGGGACCCTACGAGCAGTACTTC; d_gene: TRBD1; abundance: NA; j_gene: TRBJ2-7; v_gene: TRBV5-4
CDR3aa: CASSSGGGELFF; CDR3nt: TGCGCCAGCAGTTCTGGCGGCGGGGAGCTGTTTTTT; d_gene: NA; abundance: NA; j_gene: TRBJ2-2; v_gene: TRBV10-1
CDR3aa: CASSPTGLAGYEQYF; CDR3nt: TGTGCCAGCAGCCCCACGGGACTAGCGGGATACGAGCAGTACTTC; d_gene: TRBD2; abundance: NA; j_gene: TRBJ2-7; v_gene: TRBV27
CDR3aa: CASSLYSGGSQETQYF; CDR3nt: TGTGCTAGCAGCTTGTATAGCGGGGGATCCCAAGAGACCCAGTACTTC; d_gene: TRBD2; abundance: NA; j_gene: TRBJ2-5; v_gene: TRBV11-2
CDR3aa: CASSSWTGDNSPLHF; CDR3nt: TGTGCCAGCAGTTCTTGGACAGGGGATAATTCACCCCTCCACTTT; d_gene: TRBD1; abundance: NA; j_gene: TRBJ1-6; v_gene: TRBV27